This T cell receptor (beta chain) was recorded in a study of identical twins. The study's findings and limits: Partial confounding of zero-insertion analyses by invariant MAIT and iNKT cells was possible.

The germline gives CDR1 SGHRS, CDR2 YFSETQ. The CDR3 covers 13 residues. Trimming took 4 bases from V and 2 from J, leaving 9 bases between them. TCRdb processed the 5' RACE reads anew with MiXCR; each CDR3 protein has one entry. The data hold under 900,000 distinct CDR3 sequences, with over 15% observed a single time. As concerns this clonotype: Its antigen is still unknown.

This sample was also put to use in a study of T cells expressing NK-cell markers.

The TCR was taken from a woman under 30 in good health. The chain recombines TRBV5-1 with TRBJ1-1; D is possibly TRBD1 (6 bases). The specimen was PBMCs. This CDR3 is CASSPDSNTEAFF. The DNA for the CDR3 is TGCGCCAGCAGCCCGGACAGTAACACTGAAGCTTTCTTT. Drawing the rest from reference TRBV5-1 and TRBJ1-1, the complete variable domain is KAGVTQTPRYLIKTRGQQVTLSCSPISGHRSVSWYQQTPGQGLQFLFEYFSETQRNKGNFPGRFSGRQFSNSRSEMNVSTLELGDSALYLCASSPDSNTEAFFGQGTRLTVV.